This T cell receptor beta chain is drawn from a study of cytomegalovirus exposure and HLA in healthy donors. Study details: The 100 million to 140 million unique TCR beta sequences, from roughly 180 million T cells, were found by an earlier analysis. In terms of ancestry, the Caucasian-associated cluster contained around four fifths of the 300 to 400 genotyped donors.

Germline CDR1 MNHNY, CDR2 SVGAGI (reference sequence). Trimming left V 6 bases short and J 6 bases short, with 11 bases between. This CDR3 spans 12 amino acids. A few counts support this clone. The antigen remains undetermined. PCR used 60 Vbeta primers and 13 Jbeta primers. Data came from immunoSEQ multiplex PCR; TCRdb stores just in-frame clones and leaves some out. The repertoire holds 140,000 to 150,000 clones, with approximately 78% as singletons. Study findings and constraints: Analyses of presence/absence relied on an assumption of roughly uniform sequencing depth across donors. In a later analysis, TCR beta V- and J-gene trimming was associated with a missense DCLRE1C variant.

The chain uses TRBV6-6 and TRBJ1-1, with D possibly being TRBD1 (6 bases). Sequencing was carried out using PBMCs. The clonotype comes from a female donor in good health and CMV-seronegative. CDR3 in DNA: TGTGCCAGCAGCCGGACAGAATCTGAAGCTTTCTTT. It yields the protein CASSRTESEAFF.